This T cell receptor (beta chain) was captured by sequencing in a study of PD-L1 blockade in urothelial cancer. The wider study: Analyses were performed on blood at 3 weeks after treatment start (the second dose) and at 6 weeks.

Some clones are missing from TCRdb's copy, which holds only in-frame ones; the method was immunoSEQ multiplex PCR. The data contain nearly 50,000 clones, 70% to 90% of them singletons. Study outcomes and limitations: Durable-benefit cases showed more tumor-associated blood clone expansion at 3 weeks. When pretreatment blood TCR clonality was below the median, it predicted better survival.

Stated time point: peripheral blood 6 weeks after treatment start. Germline CDR1 is MNHEY and CDR2 is SVGAGI. The CDR3 consists of 15 residues. V was shortened by 2 bases and J by 5 bases, with 15 bases between the two germline ends. Comment on this clone: Its antigen is currently unknown.

This specimen was PBMCs, taken around atezolizumab (anti-PD-L1) treatment. This clonotype was obtained from a man aged 70 or older with urothelial cancer. The chain uses TRBV6-5 and TRBJ2-5; possibly TRBD2 for D (6 bases). The DNA of the CDR3 is TGTGCCAGCAGTTACGGGACTCAGGTGGGGGAGACCCAGTACTTC. It yields the protein CASSYGTQVGETQYF.